This T cell receptor (beta chain) was obtained from a study of early T cells in non-severe SARS-CoV-2 infection. Turning to the study itself: Sequencing targeted bulk RNA from unsorted whole blood, leaving chains unpaired. General study points: CD4 and private specificities were missed by VDJdb matching, which favored anti-spike CD8 responses.

This clonotype was counted only a few times. Its specificity is not known. J was trimmed by 3 bases and V by 4 bases; bases with no gene match: 7. CDR1 and CDR2 from the germline V gene are SQVTM and ANQGSEA. CDR3 length: 14 residues. Each single cDNA molecule received a unique molecular identifier. TCRdb fed the 5' RACE reads into MiXCR, producing one record per CDR3 protein. Counted here are around 50,000 distinct CDR3 sequences, around 6% occurring once; the ten biggest clones make up about 4.4%. The TCR sequence derives from an adult who was a healthcare worker with PCR-confirmed SARS-CoV-2 infection or an uninfected control (not recorded which). The specimen sequenced was whole blood. J is TRBJ2-7 and V is TRBV29-1; TRBD1 aligns across 9 bases. This CDR3 is CSVAQGASNYEQYF. DNA for the CDR3: TGCAGCGTTGCACAGGGGGCCTCCAACTACGAGCAGTACTTC.